The 11 T cell receptor beta chains presented below share a single source sample, sequenced in a study of shared clonotypes between healthy human individuals. Here immunoSEQ multiplex PCR was the method, and the copy in TCRdb shows in-frame clones only, minus some. This sample has approximately 2.3 million clones; 93% occur once, and the top ten carry 0.35% to 0.45%. Source material: naive CD4+ T cells from PBMCs. Stated subset: CD45RA+ positively selected. Source of these receptors: a man younger than 35 in good health. Some clones in this sample may be carry-over from other donors' samples.

V gene TRBV6-5 combines with J gene TRBJ2-1, with D unresolved. With 10 bases removed from V and 6 bases from J, the gap between germline ends came to 7 bases. The CDR3 length is 10 residues. CDR1 is MNHEY and CDR2 is SVGAGI in the germline V gene. CDR3 coding DNA: TGTGCCACTACCTTCAATGAGCAGTTCTTC. Encoded protein: CATTFNEQFF.

This clone is a singleton in its sample. The CDR3 coding sequence is TGTGCCTGGAGTTCTGGGGGCTCTGAGGCAGATACGCAGTATTTT. Its protein product is CAWSSGGSEADTQYF. The chain recombines TRBV30 with TRBJ2-3; TRBD1 is a possible D gene (6 bases). The germline gives CDR1 GTSNPN, CDR2 SVGIG (reference sequence). The CDR3 totals 15 residues. With 2 bases removed from V and 4 bases from J, the gap between germline ends came to 16 bases. Full variable domain (remainder filled in from reference TRBV30 and TRBJ2-3): SQTIHQWPATLVQPVGSPLSLECTVEGTSNPNLYWYRQAAGRGLQLLFYSVGIGQISSEVPQNLSASRPQDRQFILSSKKLLLSDSGFYLCAWSSGGSEADTQYFGPGTRLTVL.

This sequence joins TRBV5-1 and TRBJ1-3; D unresolved. The V end was cut by 4 bases, the J end by 0 bases, with 11 bases between. This CDR3 is 15 amino acids long. Germline values: CDR1 SGHRS, CDR2 YFSETQ. The CDR3 here is CASSADTLSGNTIYF. CDR3 DNA: TGCGCCAGCAGCGCTGACACTCTCTCTGGAAACACCATATATTTT.

In the case of this clone: Additional DNA sequences in this sample encode the identical CDR3. V and J are TRBV28 and TRBJ2-5, with D perhaps being TRBD1 or TRBD2 (5 bases each). In germline, CDR1 is MDHEN, CDR2 SYDVKM. Trimming removed 2 bases from V and 5 bases from J, with 6 bases in between. The length of the CDR3 is 12 residues. The CDR3 loop reads CASSLGTETQYF. In nucleotides, the CDR3 is TGTGCCAGCAGTTTAGGGACGGAGACCCAGTACTTC.

The gene calls are TRBV9 and TRBJ2-6; unclear D gene. CDR1 SGDLS and CDR2 YYNGEE come from the germline V gene. This CDR3 spans 14 amino acids. V lost 1 base and J 4 bases, leaving 6 bases between the germline ends. The CDR3 coding sequence is TGTGCCAGCAGCGTATCGAGGGGGGCCAACGTCCTGACTTTC. This gives the protein CASSVSRGANVLTF.

A single count supports this clone. At the DNA level, this CDR3 is encoded by other sequences in the same sample as well. This chain joins TRBV7-9 and TRBJ1-2; D is unclear. The V end was cut by 3 bases, the J end by 4 bases, with 6 bases between. Per the germline V gene, CDR1 is SEHNR and CDR2 is FQNEAQ (reference sequence). The CDR3 has 12 amino acids. In DNA form, the CDR3 reads TGTGCCAGCAGCTTCGATGGCTATGGCTACACCTTC. It yields the protein CASSFDGYGYTF. The full variable domain, with the rest looked up from reference TRBV7-9 and TRBJ1-2, is DTGVSQNPRHKITKRGQNVTFRCDPISEHNRLYWYRQTLGQGPEFLTYFQNEAQLEKSRLLSDRFSAERPKGSFSTLEIQRTEQGDSAMYLCASSFDGYGYTFGSGTRLTVV.

The chain uses TRBV4-1 and TRBJ2-5; D not certain. V was pared by 1 base and J by 3 bases, with 12 bases between. The CDR3 extends over 15 amino acids. Germline V gene sequence: CDR1 MGHRA, CDR2 YSYEKL. The CDR3 reads CASSQGVVAEETQYF. The CDR3, as DNA: TGCGCCAGCAGCCAAGGGGTGGTGGCAGAAGAGACCCAGTACTTC.

J is TRBJ2-5 and V is TRBV9, with TRBD2 identical over 8 bases. J gave up 5 bases and V 4 bases, and 10 bases lay outside the gene matches. From germline, CDR1 is SGDLS and CDR2 YYNGEE. The CDR3 contains 15 residues. CDR3 in DNA: TGTGCCAGCAGCCCCCGGGGGGGGTATGGGGAGACCCAGTACTTC. It codes for CASSPRGGYGETQYF.

V gene TRBV9 combines with J gene TRBJ2-1; D gene unclear. Germline V gives CDR1 SGDLS, CDR2 YYNGEE. Trimming removed 3 bases at V and 4 bases at J, with 8 bases between. The CDR3 runs 13 residues. CDR3 amino acids: CASSGVGYNEQFF. As DNA, the CDR3 is TGTGCCAGCAGCGGAGTGGGTTACAATGAGCAGTTCTTC.

CDR3 nucleotides: TGTGCCAGCAGCTCCCGACAGGGGGGTTTAGCCAAAAACATTCAGTACTTC. Translated: CASSSRQGGLAKNIQYF. This rearrangement joins TRBV7-2 to TRBJ2-4; 9 nucleotides agree with TRBD1. Looked up from germline, CDR1 is SGHTA and CDR2 is FQGNSA. The ends lost 4 bases at V and 0 bases at J; junction bases unmatched: 7. The CDR3 runs 17 residues.

This rearrangement joins TRBV6-1 to TRBJ1-2; D is unresolved. This CDR3 has 14 amino acids. V lost 4 bases and J lost 4, with 13 bases in between. Germline V lookup: CDR1 MNHNS, CDR2 SASEGT. The CDR3 region has the DNA TGTGCCAGCAGTGTAAGGAGCAGCCCCTATGGCTACACCTTC. Protein product: CASSVRSSPYGYTF.